These 32 T cell receptor beta chains were sequenced from one sample in a study of blood T cell repertoires in COVID-19 (TCRdb year 2020). Library preparation used the immunoSEQ multiplex PCR assay. The source is immuneACCESS, and TCRdb retained only in-frame sequences with V and J called. Part of the clones is not carried over; for the studies checked, unresolved V genes explain less than half of this, and the remainder is unexplained. For this sample there are about 170,000 clones; approximately 90% appear just once. Roughly 3.9% of the sample rests with the top ten. Sequences were obtained from peripheral blood. These receptors were obtained from a man between 18 and 29 years old with active or convalescent COVID-19.

The V and J genes are TRBV28 and TRBJ2-7; 9 bases map to TRBD2. Looked up from germline, CDR1 is MDHEN and CDR2 is SYDVKM. With 6 bases clipped from V and 2 bases from J, the junction kept 2 bases outside the gene matches. The CDR3 contains 13 residues. As DNA, the CDR3 is TGTGCCAGCAGAGCGGGGGGTACCTACGAGCAGTACGTC. Its translation is CASRAGGTYEQYV.

The rearrangement links TRBV18 to TRBJ2-7; 10 positions match TRBD2. After removal of 4 bases from V and 7 bases from J, the junction contained 16 bases not matched to a gene. Germline V lookup: CDR1 KGHSH, CDR2 LQKENI. This CDR3 contains 17 residues. This CDR3 is CASSLRGALAGTGEQYV. CDR3 coding DNA: TGTGCCAGCTCACTCAGAGGGGCACTAGCGGGGACGGGGGAGCAGTACGTC.

The chain has TRBV2 and TRBJ1-2; 7 bases map to TRBD1. V was clipped by 2 bases and J by 1 base; unmatched bases: 1. The CDR3 has 14 amino acids. Germline CDR1 is SNHLY and CDR2 is FYNNEI. In DNA form, the CDR3 reads TGTGCCAGCAGTGAATGGGACAGTAACTATGGCTACACCTTC. Translation: CASSEWDSNYGYTF.

The rearrangement links TRBV24-1 to TRBJ2-1; 9 positions agree with TRBD1. The germline CDR1 and CDR2 sequences are KGHDR and SFDVKD. V shed 0 bases, J shed 5 bases, and the junction held 4 bases outside the gene matches. This CDR3 has 16 residues. The CDR3 is CATSDLGQGIHNEQFF. The DNA of the CDR3 is TGTGCCACCAGTGATTTGGGACAGGGGATCCACAATGAGCAGTTCTTC.

This chain connects TRBV6-1 to TRBJ2-2; a possible D gene is TRBD2 (6 bases). V was pared by 1 base and J by 6 bases, with 12 bases between. Germline CDR1 and CDR2: MNHNS and SASEGT. The CDR3 is made up of 15 amino acids. CDR3 sequence: CASSEDEEGSGELFF. Written as DNA, the CDR3 is TGTGCCAGCAGTGAAGATGAGGAGGGCTCCGGGGAGCTGTTTTTT.

J is TRBJ2-7 and V is TRBV13; the D gene is possibly TRBD1 (6 bases). The CDR3 spans 13 residues. Germline CDR1 and CDR2: PRHDT and FYEKMQ (reference sequence). V was clipped by 5 bases and J by 3 bases, with 11 bases between them. The CDR3 DNA is TGTGCCAGCAGCATAGAGGGGGACTACGAGCAGTACTTC. It is translated as CASSIEGDYEQYF.

The V and J genes are TRBV6-5 and TRBJ1-1; no clear D. This CDR3 spans 14 amino acids. The V gene's germline CDR1 is MNHEY and CDR2 SVGAGI. The ends were cut back, 10 bases at V and 4 bases at J, with 19 bases in the middle. The CDR3, as DNA: TGTGCCACCAAGGCCCTCCAGAGGCGCACTGAAGCTTTCTTT. It translates to CATKALQRRTEAFF.

The genes are TRBV5-6 and TRBJ1-2, with 8 positions matching TRBD1. With V trimmed by 4 bases and J by 3 bases, 14 bases remained unmatched. The germline gives CDR1 SGHDT, CDR2 YYEEEE. CDR3 size: 17 residues. The DNA of the CDR3 is TGTGCCAGCAGCACACCGAAGACAGGGGAAGGGGACTATGGCTACACCTTC. It codes for CASSTPKTGEGDYGYTF.

V usage is TRBV19 and J usage is TRBJ2-7; the match to TRBD1 covers 10 bases. Germline lookup yields CDR1 LNHDA and CDR2 SQIVND (reference sequence). The CDR3 runs to 16 residues. The V segment lost 5 bases and the J segment 7 bases; nucleotides outside the gene matches: 14. As DNA, the CDR3 is TGTGCCAGTAGTGGTAAGACCGGGACAGGGGTCGGGGAGCAGTACTTC. Protein: CASSGKTGTGVGEQYF.

This clone was counted a single time. The rearrangement links TRBV7-2 to TRBJ1-5; 7 nucleotides align to TRBD1. This CDR3 is 16 amino acids long. Germline CDR1 SGHTA, CDR2 FQGNSA. The V and J ends lost 3 bases and 5 bases, in that order; junction bases with no gene match: 10. The CDR3 loop reads CASSFDRDVRDQPQHF. The CDR3 DNA reads TGTGCCAGCAGCTTCGACAGGGATGTGAGGGATCAGCCCCAGCATTTT. The full variable domain, rest sourced from reference TRBV7-2 and TRBJ1-5, is GAGVSQSPSNKVTEKGKDVELRCDPISGHTALYWYRQSLGQGLEFLIYFQGNSAPDKSGLPSDRFSAERTGGSVSTLTIQRTQQEDSAVYLCASSFDRDVRDQPQHFGDGTRLSIL.

The chain uses TRBV28 and TRBJ1-1, with D tentatively TRBD1 (6 bases). This CDR3 spans 14 amino acids. Looked up from germline, CDR1 is MDHEN and CDR2 is SYDVKM. V was trimmed by 6 bases and J by 0 bases, leaving 11 bases between them. CDR3 loop: CASSKGEMNTEAFF. In nucleotides, the CDR3 is TGTGCCAGCAGCAAGGGGGAGATGAACACTGAAGCTTTCTTT.

This chain links TRBV7-9 with TRBJ2-1; 11 positions match TRBD2. The CDR3 spans 16 residues. V lost 1 base and J lost 7; bases outside the gene matches: 6. Germline-derived CDR1 and CDR2 are SEHNR and FQNEAQ (reference sequence). CDR3 sequence (DNA): TGTGCCAGCAGCTTAGGGGTAGCGGGAGGGCAAAATGAGCAGTTCTTC. It yields the protein CASSLGVAGGQNEQFF.

This clone was counted a single time. This chain joins TRBV2 and TRBJ2-7; D perhaps matches TRBD1 (5 bases). The CDR3 loop spans 17 amino acids. V lost 3 bases, J lost 2 bases, and 20 bases lay in between. Germline assignment: CDR1 SNHLY and CDR2 FYNNEI. CDR3 in DNA: TGTGCCAGCAGTGAGGGGCATGGGTTAGGGGTCCCCTACGAGCAGTACGTC. The encoded protein is CASSEGHGLGVPYEQYV.

The V and J genes are TRBV29-1 and TRBJ1-1; D unresolved. The CDR3 totals 16 residues. The V and J ends lost 3 bases and 1 base respectively, with 18 bases between them. The germline V gene has CDR1 SQVTM and CDR2 ANQGSEA. The CDR3 loop is CSVEVGVLIQNTEAFF. CDR3 bases: TGCAGCGTTGAGGTCGGGGTTTTAATCCAGAACACTGAAGCTTTCTTT.

The genes are TRBV27 and TRBJ2-3, with 14 bases lining up with TRBD2. This CDR3 has 18 amino acids. Germline loops: CDR1 MNHEY, CDR2 SMNVEV (reference sequence). V lost 6 bases, J lost 3 bases, and 11 bases stayed unmatched. CDR3: CASRGGTSGSRGTDTQYF. CDR3 in DNA: TGTGCCAGCAGGGGTGGGACTAGCGGGAGCCGTGGAACAGATACGCAGTATTTT.

The chain carries TRBV5-1 and TRBJ2-1; the D gene is possibly TRBD2 (5 bases). CDR3 length: 15 residues. In germline, CDR1 is SGHRS, CDR2 YFSETQ. Trimming shortened V by 3 bases and J by 0 bases, and 10 bases separated the two germline ends. The CDR3 nucleotides are TGCGCCAGCAGCTATATCAGCGGCTCCTACAATGAGCAGTTCTTC. Translation gives CASSYISGSYNEQFF.

The chain uses TRBV28 and TRBJ2-1; no definite D call. The germline gives CDR1 MDHEN, CDR2 SYDVKM. The V end lost 11 bases, the J end lost 8 bases, and 13 bases lay between the germline ends. The CDR3 runs 11 residues. DNA for the CDR3: TGTGCCTCAAAAGCTGTGGATGAGCAGTTCTTC. This sequence encodes CASKAVDEQFF. The full variable domain, in which reference TRBV28 and TRBJ2-1 provide the parts outside the CDR3, is DVKVTQSSRYLVKRTGEKVFLECVQDMDHENMFWYRQDPGLGLRLIYFSYDVKMKEKGDIPEGYSVSREKKERFSLILESASTNQTSMYLCASKAVDEQFFGPGTRLTVL.

With respect to this clone: The junction departs from germline at one end; a sequencing error may be responsible. This rearrangement joins TRBV12-3 or TRBV12-4 to TRBJ1-4; possibly TRBD1 for D (5 bases). This CDR3 is 12 amino acids long. Here the CDR3 DNA reads TGTGCCAGCAGTGGGGGGGTTGAAAGACTGTTTTTT. Amino acids: CASSGGVERLFF.

The chain has TRBV2 and TRBJ1-5, with 7 bases matching TRBD1. The CDR3 length is 17 residues. Looked up from germline, CDR1 is SNHLY and CDR2 is FYNNEI. The J segment lost 0 bases and the V segment lost 5 bases, leaving 10 bases of the junction unmatched. CDR3 protein: CASSIQGGGYSNQPQHF. Written as DNA, the CDR3 is TGTGCCAGCAGTATCCAGGGGGGAGGTTATAGCAATCAGCCCCAGCATTTT.

This clone showed up many times. J is TRBJ2-7 and V is TRBV5-1; 9 nucleotides agree with TRBD1. Losses at the gene ends were 4 bases for V and 1 base for J; bases not matched to a gene: 9. Looked up from germline, CDR1 is SGHRS and CDR2 is YFSETQ. The CDR3 extends over 16 amino acids. The CDR3 spells CASSPGQGYPSYEQYV. CDR3 in DNA: TGCGCCAGCAGCCCGGGACAGGGTTACCCTTCCTACGAGCAGTACGTC.

This sequence joins TRBV9 and TRBJ2-7; 10 bases fit TRBD2. V was pared by 2 bases and J by 7 bases, with 15 bases of the junction left unmatched. Per germline, CDR1 SGDLS and CDR2 YYNGEE. The CDR3 runs 17 residues. CDR3 protein: CASSVSSGSALSGEQYF. CDR3 DNA sequence: TGTGCCAGCAGCGTGTCTAGCGGGAGTGCGCTATCAGGGGAGCAGTACTTC.

This clone appeared a few times. V gene TRBV5-6 combines with J gene TRBJ2-1, with TRBD2 identical over 7 bases. The CDR3 is 14 amino acids. The V gene end was trimmed by 0 bases and the J gene end by 9 bases; junction bases not matched to a gene: 6. In germline, CDR1 is SGHDT, CDR2 YYEEEE. CDR3 in DNA: TGTGCCAGCAGCTTGGCCCTGGGGGAGGGTGAGCAGTTCTTC. It specifies CASSLALGEGEQFF.

The CDR3 DNA reads as TGTGCCAGCAGTAAAGGTGTAGCGGGGTCCCGGGAGACCCAGTACTTC. Translation: CASSKGVAGSRETQYF. The chain recombines TRBV6-1 with TRBJ2-5; 8 bases line up with TRBD2. The CDR3 runs 16 residues. V gave up 5 bases and J gave up 5 bases; unmatched junction bases: 13. The germline V gene has CDR1 MNHNS and CDR2 SASEGT.

This chain links TRBV3-1 (or the pseudogene TRBV3-2) with TRBJ2-2; 9 bases align to TRBD2. V gave up 0 bases and J gave up 2 bases; unmatched junction bases: 10. This CDR3 contains 19 residues. Germline assignment: CDR1 LGHDT and CDR2 YNNKEL (reference sequence). The CDR3 region has the DNA TGTGCCAGCAGCCAAGATAGGGCGGGAGGGCCCCGAAACACCGGGGAGCTGTTTTTT. The encoded protein is CASSQDRAGGPRNTGELFF.

The genes are TRBV11-3 and TRBJ2-1; the D gene is possibly TRBD2 (6 bases). Trimming removed 4 bases from V and 6 bases from J, with 10 bases in between. Germline loops: CDR1 SGHNT, CDR2 YENEEA. CDR3 length equals 13 residues. The CDR3 DNA reads as TGTGCCAGCAGCTCCGTTAGCGGCAATGAGCAGTTCTTC. Its translation: CASSSVSGNEQFF.

This chain joins TRBV5-1 and TRBJ1-1; 8 bases line up with TRBD1. J was trimmed by 1 base and V by 7 bases; bases with no gene match: 12. The germline V gene encodes CDR1 SGHRS and CDR2 YFSETQ. This CDR3 contains 16 residues. CDR3 in DNA: TGCGCCAGCCAAAACGGGTACAGGGGGAGGAACACTGAAGCTTTCTTT. This gives the protein CASQNGYRGRNTEAFF.

The chain is built from TRBV15 and TRBJ1-4; a weak D match, TRBD1 (5 bases). The V gene's germline CDR1 is LNHNV and CDR2 YYDKDF (reference sequence). This CDR3 spans 16 amino acids. V was trimmed by 4 bases and J by 3 bases, leaving 15 bases between them. For the CDR3, the DNA is TGTGCCACCAGCAAGACCCTGGGGCAGTCTAATGAAAAACTGTTTTTT. Translation gives CATSKTLGQSNEKLFF.

The chain couples TRBV4-1 to TRBJ2-2, with D maybe TRBD1 (5 bases). Per germline, CDR1 MGHRA and CDR2 YSYEKL. This CDR3 comprises 15 residues. The ends were cut back, 0 bases at V and 3 bases at J, with 8 bases in the middle. For the CDR3, the DNA is TGCGCCAGCAGCCAAGACAGGGCCTACACCGGGGAGCTGTTTTTT. Translating it yields CASSQDRAYTGELFF.

This clone was observed a handful of times. The chain carries TRBV19 and TRBJ1-1, with TRBD1 matching over 7 bases. Germline V gives CDR1 LNHDA, CDR2 SQIVND (reference sequence). The CDR3 sequence is 13 residues long. Losses at the gene ends were 10 bases for V and 0 bases for J; bases not matched to a gene: 5. The CDR3 nucleotides are TGTGCCACCTCGGACAGGATGAACACTGAAGCTTTCTTT. Its protein product is CATSDRMNTEAFF.

This chain links TRBV5-4 with TRBJ2-1; maybe TRBD1 (5 bases). The V gene lost 4 bases and the J gene lost 6 bases, with 20 bases spanning the gap. The germline CDR1 and CDR2 sequences are SGHNT and YYREEE (reference sequence). The CDR3 is made up of 16 amino acids. Here the CDR3 reads CASSPVDLLRGNEQFF. The CDR3 DNA sequence: TGTGCCAGCAGCCCCGTTGATCTCCTAAGGGGCAATGAGCAGTTCTTC.

This clone was seen only a few times. The rearrangement uses TRBV7-9 and TRBJ2-7; TRBD2 matches 8 bases. Germline CDR1 and CDR2: SEHNR and FQNEAQ (reference sequence). The CDR3 covers 14 residues. V gave up 0 bases and J gave up 7 bases; unmatched junction bases: 5. DNA of the CDR3: TGTGCCAGCAGCTTAGCGCTAGCTAGCGGGGAGCAGTACTTC. This encodes CASSLALASGEQYF.

The CDR3 reads CASAGTGGKEEQYF. Written as DNA, the CDR3 is TGTGCCAGCGCCGGGACAGGGGGAAAGGAGGAGCAGTACTTC. The chain recombines TRBV7-9 with TRBJ2-7, with 11 bases matching TRBD1. The germline gives CDR1 SEHNR, CDR2 FQNEAQ (reference sequence). This CDR3 has 14 amino acids. The V and J ends lost 8 bases and 7 bases, in that order; junction bases with no gene match: 10. Drawing the rest from reference TRBV7-9 and TRBJ2-7, the complete variable domain is DTGVSQNPRHKITKRGQNVTFRCDPISEHNRLYWYRQTLGQGPEFLTYFQNEAQLEKSRLLSDRFSAERPKGSFSTLEIQRTEQGDSAMYLCASAGTGGKEEQYFGPGTRLTVT.